The 30 T cell receptor beta chains given below trace back to one sample, sequenced in a study of cytomegalovirus exposure and HLA in healthy donors. In the PCR, 60 Vbeta and 13 Jbeta primers were used. Assay: immunoSEQ multiplex PCR; the TCRdb copy retains only in-frame clones and omits some. The profile shows roughly 150,000 clones, 75% to 90% of them singletons. The source material was PBMCs. These receptor sequences come from a young woman in good health and CMV-seronegative.

The chain uses TRBV5-1 and TRBJ1-4, with 7 nucleotides matching TRBD1. V lost 7 bases, J lost 8 bases, and 11 bases stayed unmatched. The CDR3 is 14 amino acids. CDR1 and CDR2 (germline): SGHRS, YFSETQ. The CDR3 loop reads CASGGTAQGEKLFF. In DNA form, the CDR3 reads TGCGCCAGCGGGGGGACAGCCCAAGGGGAAAAACTGTTTTTT.

The chain couples TRBV27 to TRBJ1-2; 7 nucleotides match TRBD1. The CDR3 contains 14 residues. CDR1 and CDR2 from the germline V gene are MNHEY and SMNVEV (reference sequence). V shed 5 bases, J shed 8 bases, and the junction held 11 bases outside the gene matches. Here the CDR3 reads CASSPRVGGGGYTF. Written as DNA, the CDR3 is TGTGCCAGCAGTCCCCGAGTAGGGGGCGGGGGCTACACCTTC.

This clone was observed a few times. The chain couples TRBV4-1 to TRBJ1-5; no clear D gene. Trimming stripped 0 bases from V and 5 bases from J, with 20 bases between. Germline assignment: CDR1 MGHRA and CDR2 YSYEKL. The CDR3 has 18 amino acids. CDR3 loop: CASSQDHMIYGAHQPQHF. The CDR3 bases are TGCGCCAGCAGCCAAGATCATATGATTTATGGTGCGCATCAGCCCCAGCATTTT.

The rearrangement joins TRBV29-1 to TRBJ2-7; 8 bases map to TRBD1. J lost 0 bases, V lost 4 bases, and 5 bases had no gene match. The CDR3 has 14 amino acids. Germline values: CDR1 SQVTM, CDR2 ANQGSEA. The CDR3, as DNA: TGCAGCGTTGGGAGGACAGGGAGCTCCTACGAGCAGTACTTC. Translated, it gives CSVGRTGSSYEQYF.

The V and J genes are TRBV19 and TRBJ2-1; 12 bases line up with TRBD1. V lost 9 bases, J lost 10 bases, and 16 bases stayed unmatched. The CDR3 is made up of 16 amino acids. Germline CDR1 is LNHDA and CDR2 is SQIVND (reference sequence). CDR3 nucleotides: TGTGCCAGCAAGATTGGGGGGACAGGGGGCCCACAGGAGCAGTTCTTC. This sequence encodes CASKIGGTGGPQEQFF.

This clone showed up just a few times. This chain links TRBV7-9 with TRBJ2-1; D might be TRBD2 (5 bases). Germline CDR1 is SEHNR and CDR2 is FQNEAQ (reference sequence). The CDR3 is 14 amino acids. The ends were cut back, 4 bases at V and 2 bases at J, with 9 bases in the middle. CDR3 nucleotides: TGTGCCAGCAGCTCCTCCGGGACCTACAATGAGCAGTTCTTC. It codes for CASSSSGTYNEQFF.

The rearrangement links TRBV27 to TRBJ1-1; D possibly corresponds to TRBD1 (6 bases). Between the trimmed V and J ends, which lost 7 bases and 4 bases, there was a span of 19 bases. Germline V lookup: CDR1 MNHEY, CDR2 SMNVEV (reference sequence). The CDR3 sequence is 15 residues long. CDR3 residues: CASNLGGGLGTEAFF. As DNA, the CDR3 is TGTGCCAGCAACCTTGGGGGGGGCTTGGGCACTGAAGCTTTCTTT.

The chain recombines TRBV29-1 with TRBJ1-4, with TRBD1 identical over 7 bases. This CDR3 comprises 13 residues. CDR1 is SQVTM, CDR2 ANQGSEA, per germline. V lost 6 bases, J lost 11 bases, and 12 bases stayed unmatched. CDR3 coding DNA: TGCAGCGTACAACAGGGGAGTTTGCGGAAACTGTTTTTT. It translates to CSVQQGSLRKLFF.

This chain uses TRBV19 with TRBJ2-4; 7 nucleotides agree with TRBD2. Germline CDR1 and CDR2: LNHDA and SQIVND (reference sequence). The CDR3 covers 15 residues. J gave up 6 bases and V 1 base, and 6 bases lay outside the gene matches. The CDR3 spells CASSIGPWGGNIQYF. The CDR3 DNA sequence: TGTGCCAGTAGTATAGGCCCCTGGGGGGGAAACATTCAGTACTTC.

The gene calls are TRBV14 and TRBJ2-1, with 7 positions matching TRBD1. The germline V gene has CDR1 SGHDN and CDR2 FVKESK. The CDR3 is 17 residues long. V gave up 0 bases and J gave up 7 bases; unmatched junction bases: 12. CDR3 nucleotide sequence: TGTGCCAGCAGCCAAGATCTTCCGAGGGGGCGCGTAAATGAGCAGTTCTTC. This codes for CASSQDLPRGRVNEQFF.

V and J are TRBV4-2 and TRBJ1-3; no definite D call. CDR3 length: 17 residues. V dropped 0 bases and J dropped 1 base, with 13 bases sitting between them. In germline, CDR1 is LGHNA, CDR2 YNFKEQ. The CDR3 reads CASSQDAGTASGNTIYF. CDR3 DNA sequence: TGTGCCAGCAGCCAAGACGCGGGCACCGCATCTGGAAACACCATATATTTT.

This clone appeared once. This chain connects TRBV27 to TRBJ2-1, with 13 positions matching TRBD2. V was clipped by 5 bases and J by 3 bases; unmatched bases: 7. The CDR3 runs 17 residues. From germline, CDR1 is MNHEY and CDR2 SMNVEV (reference sequence). CDR3 amino acids: CASSPGTSGVVYNEQFF. The CDR3 nucleotides are TGTGCCAGCAGTCCCGGGACTAGCGGGGTTGTCTACAATGAGCAGTTCTTC.

The chain uses TRBV15 and TRBJ1-2; D remains unclear. The V end was cut by 0 bases, the J end by 8 bases, with 7 bases between. Germline V CDR1 and CDR2: LNHNV, YYDKDF (reference sequence). CDR3 size: 12 residues. CDR3 nucleotides: TGTGCCACCAGCAGAGATCTCGGGGGCTACACCTTC. Amino acid sequence: CATSRDLGGYTF. Full variable domain (remainder filled in from reference TRBV15 and TRBJ1-2): DAMVIQNPRYQVTQFGKPVTLSCSQTLNHNVMYWYQQKSSQAPKLLFHYYDKDFNNEADTPDNFQSRRPNTSFCFLDIRSPGLGDTAMYLCATSRDLGGYTFGSGTRLTVV.

On this clone: Germline and junction disagree at one end, which may indicate a read error. This rearrangement joins TRBV7-9 to TRBJ1-5, with 8 nucleotides matching TRBD1. CDR1 SEHNR and CDR2 FQNEAQ come from the germline V gene (reference sequence). The CDR3 is 14 amino acids. CDR3 DNA: TGTGCCGGCAGCGGACAGGGAGAAGGTCAGCCCCAGCATTTT. It encodes CAGSGQGEGQPQHF.

The gene calls are TRBV20-1 and TRBJ1-2, with 8 bases identical to TRBD1. CDR3 length equals 11 residues. Germline CDR1 is DFQATT and CDR2 is SNEGSKA (reference sequence). V lost 8 bases and J lost 6; bases outside the gene matches: 5. The CDR3 nucleotides read TGCAGTACCAGGGGGCGCAATGGCTACACCTTC. Its translation: CSTRGRNGYTF.

CDR3 coding DNA: TGCAGCGTTGATGCAGGTCCCAACACTGAAGCTTTCTTT. Protein sequence: CSVDAGPNTEAFF. The chain has TRBV29-1 and TRBJ1-1, with D unresolved. CDR3 size: 13 residues. The germline V gene encodes CDR1 SQVTM and CDR2 ANQGSEA. V lost 3 bases and J 2 bases, leaving 10 bases between the germline ends.

The chain recombines TRBV29-1 with TRBJ2-1; D call uncertain. The germline CDR1 and CDR2 sequences are SQVTM and ANQGSEA. Trimming left V 0 bases short and J 9 bases short, with 9 bases between. This CDR3 has 12 amino acids. CDR3 nucleotides: TGCAGCGTTGAAGATCAAGCTGGTGAGCAGTTCTTC. It translates to CSVEDQAGEQFF.

V is TRBV30 and J is TRBJ1-5; TRBD1 matches at 7 bases. With 0 bases clipped from V and 4 bases from J, the junction kept 9 bases outside the gene matches. The CDR3 covers 16 residues. CDR1 and CDR2 (germline): GTSNPN, SVGIG (reference sequence). The CDR3 spells CAWSVSWDRQNQPQHF. The CDR3, as DNA: TGTGCCTGGAGTGTATCGTGGGACAGACAGAATCAGCCCCAGCATTTT.

The V and J genes are TRBV7-9 and TRBJ1-1; weak D call: TRBD1 (5 bases). Trimming cost V 1 base and J 5 bases, with 11 bases left between them. CDR1 is SEHNR and CDR2 is FQNEAQ in the germline V gene (reference sequence). CDR3 length: 14 residues. CDR3 DNA: TGTGCCAGCAGCTTAGTCGCAGGGAAGACTGAAGCTTTCTTT. This gives the protein CASSLVAGKTEAFF.

V gene TRBV18 combines with J gene TRBJ1-5; 8 positions agree with TRBD1. Trimming cost V 3 bases and J 1 base; bases outside gene matches: 2. CDR1 and CDR2 from the germline V gene are KGHSH and LQKENI. This CDR3 has 15 amino acids. CDR3 sequence: CASSPQGASNQPQHF. DNA for the CDR3: TGTGCCAGCTCACCTCAGGGGGCGAGCAATCAGCCCCAGCATTTT.

J is TRBJ2-7 and V is TRBV7-6, with 10 positions matching TRBD1. CDR1 and CDR2 from the germline V gene are SGHVS and FNYEAQ. The J segment lost 1 base and the V segment lost 5 bases, leaving 8 bases of the junction unmatched. This CDR3 contains 16 residues. The CDR3 region has the DNA TGTGCCAGCAGCCCAAGGGGACAGGGGCCGTCCTACGAGCAGTACTTC. Amino acid sequence: CASSPRGQGPSYEQYF.

The V and J genes are TRBV7-6 and TRBJ1-1, with D hard to call. Germline lookup yields CDR1 SGHVS and CDR2 FNYEAQ. The CDR3 consists of 14 residues. Trimming stripped 5 bases from V and 1 base from J, with 11 bases between. The CDR3 nucleotides read TGTGCCAGCAGCCCGACAAGGCAGAACACTGAAGCTTTCTTT. This codes for CASSPTRQNTEAFF.

The rearrangement joins TRBV12-5 to TRBJ1-5; unclear D gene. Trimming removed 0 bases at V and 6 bases at J, with 6 bases between. Germline V gene sequence: CDR1 LGHNT, CDR2 FRNRAP. This CDR3 comprises 13 residues. The CDR3 protein is CASGLVRSQPQHF. DNA for the CDR3: TGTGCTAGTGGTTTGGTAAGGAGTCAGCCCCAGCATTTT.

This clone was counted only a few times. This CDR3 reads CASSQGQGPGNTIYF. DNA of the CDR3: TGCGCCAGCAGCCAGGGACAGGGACCTGGAAACACCATATATTTT. V and J are TRBV4-1 and TRBJ1-3; 9 nucleotides match TRBD1. The CDR3 is 15 residues long. Germline assignment: CDR1 MGHRA and CDR2 YSYEKL. The V segment lost 3 bases and the J segment 2 bases; nucleotides outside the gene matches: 2.

This clone was counted once. J is TRBJ2-1 and V is TRBV19; 8 bases align to TRBD1. This CDR3 comprises 15 residues. Trimming cost V 3 bases and J 3 bases; bases outside gene matches: 4. Looked up from germline, CDR1 is LNHDA and CDR2 is SQIVND (reference sequence). The CDR3 loop reads CASSIGGQDYNEQFF. CDR3 DNA sequence: TGTGCCAGTAGTATTGGGGGACAGGACTACAATGAGCAGTTCTTC.

The rearrangement joins TRBV5-4 to TRBJ2-5, with D maybe TRBD1 (6 bases). The CDR3 runs to 14 residues. V was cut by 5 bases and J by 1 base, with 12 bases left in between. CDR1 SGHNT and CDR2 YYREEE come from the germline V gene (reference sequence). The CDR3 protein is CASSSWTVQETQYF. The CDR3 DNA reads TGTGCCAGCAGTTCATGGACAGTCCAAGAGACCCAGTACTTC.

This clone appeared once. The J gene is TRBJ1-2, the V gene TRBV19, with 12 bases that match TRBD1. The trim removed 7 bases at V and 8 bases at J, leaving 11 bases unmatched. The CDR3 is 15 residues long. Germline V gene sequence: CDR1 LNHDA, CDR2 SQIVND (reference sequence). Here the CDR3 reads CASNPRGGTGGGYTF. DNA of the CDR3: TGTGCCAGTAACCCCCGTGGCGGGACAGGGGGCGGCTACACCTTC. Based on the CDR3 plus reference TRBV19 and TRBJ1-2, the full variable domain is DGGITQSPKYLFRKEGQNVTLSCEQNLNHDAMYWYRQDPGQGLRLIYYSQIVNDFQKGDIAEGYSVSREKKESFPLTVTSAQKNPTAFYLCASNPRGGTGGGYTFGSGTRLTVV.

V is TRBV29-1 and J is TRBJ1-1; 7 nucleotides match TRBD1. Germline V gene data show CDR1 as SQVTM and CDR2 as ANQGSEA. The J segment lost 5 bases and the V segment lost 6 bases, leaving 15 bases of the junction unmatched. This CDR3 has 15 residues. This CDR3 is CSVRLLRDRKTEAFF. For the CDR3, the DNA is TGCAGCGTAAGATTACTCCGGGACAGAAAGACTGAAGCTTTCTTT. Variable domain in full (rest from reference TRBV29-1 and TRBJ1-1): SAVISQKPSRDICQRGTSLTIQCQVDSQVTMMFWYRQQPGQSLTLIATANQGSEATYESGFVIDKFPISRPNLTFSTLTVSNMSPEDSSIYLCSVRLLRDRKTEAFFGQGTRLTVV.

This chain joins TRBV11-2 and TRBJ2-7; 7 bases are a match to TRBD1. V gave up 5 bases and J gave up 4 bases; unmatched junction bases: 5. The CDR3 totals 13 residues. Germline-derived CDR1 and CDR2 are SGHAT and FQNNGV. The CDR3: CASSAGTAYEQYF. The CDR3 bases are TGTGCCAGCAGCGCCGGGACAGCTTACGAGCAGTACTTC.

V usage is TRBV28 and J usage is TRBJ1-2; 7 bases map to TRBD1. The CDR3 totals 14 residues. V shed 3 bases, J shed 5 bases, and the junction held 6 bases outside the gene matches. The germline V gene encodes CDR1 MDHEN and CDR2 SYDVKM. CDR3 region: CASSLEQGIYGYTF. In DNA form, the CDR3 reads TGTGCCAGCAGTTTGGAACAGGGGATATATGGCTACACCTTC.